The clone carrying this T cell receptor beta chain has just one count. As yet, its antigen is unknown. The sample comes from a study of cytomegalovirus exposure and HLA in healthy donors. Study outcomes and limitations: Listed as cytomegalovirus-associated were 164 TCR beta chains. It has been reported that TCR beta sequences accurately predicted the HLA-A and HLA-B alleles of most subjects. Association of 16,951 TCR beta sequences with HLA alleles was found at 0.05 false discovery rate in a later analysis.

The CDR3 runs to 14 residues. The germline V gene has CDR1 SGDLS and CDR2 YYNGEE. The V gene lost 1 base and the J gene lost 4 bases, with 9 bases spanning the gap. PCR involved 60 Vbeta and 13 Jbeta primers. Profiling relied on immunoSEQ multiplex PCR, and the TCRdb table lists in-frame clones only, not all of them. The sample includes around 100,000 clones, roughly 77% of them seen just once. The chain joins TRBV9 to TRBJ1-3, with a possible D match to TRBD1 (5 bases). The TCR originated in a woman between 18 and 29 years old in good health and CMV-seropositive. Sequenced: PBMCs. Here the CDR3 reads CASSVLQEGNTIYF. The CDR3 DNA reads as TGTGCCAGCAGCGTACTACAGGAAGGAAACACCATATATTTT. Combining the CDR3 with reference TRBV9 and TRBJ1-3 gives the whole variable domain DSGVTQTPKHLITATGQRVTLRCSPRSGDLSVYWYQQSLDQGLQFLIQYYNGEERAKGNILERFSAQQFPDLHSELNLSSLELGDSALYFCASSVLQEGNTIYFGEGSWLTVV.